Presented here are 8 T cell receptor beta chains from one specimen sequenced in a study of shared clonotypes between healthy human individuals. Naive-designated CD8 cells lacked CD45RO, were positively enriched for CCR7, and omitted terminally differentiated effector memory CD45RA+ cells. TCRdb's copy holds only in-frame clones and misses some; the assay was immunoSEQ multiplex PCR. Of over 750,000 clones listed, about 96% were seen once; the top ten hold roughly 0.23%. The sample comprised naive CD8+ T cells sorted from blood. These receptors came from a man aged 25 to 40 in good health.

This chain links TRBV5-1 with TRBJ2-7; D possibly matches TRBD1 or TRBD2 (5 bases each). Trimming stripped 5 bases from V and 2 bases from J, with 11 bases between. The CDR3 length is 13 residues. Looked up from germline, CDR1 is SGHRS and CDR2 is YFSETQ. Written as DNA, the CDR3 is TGCGCCAGCAGGTTCCGGGACGCCTACGAGCAGTACTTC. This sequence encodes CASRFRDAYEQYF. Supplemented by reference TRBV5-1 and TRBJ2-7, the full variable domain reads KAGVTQTPRYLIKTRGQQVTLSCSPISGHRSVSWYQQTPGQGLQFLFEYFSETQRNKGNFPGRFSGRQFSNSRSEMNVSTLELGDSALYLCASRFRDAYEQYFGPGTRLTVT.

V gene TRBV7-9 combines with J gene TRBJ2-7; D not resolved. Per the germline V gene, CDR1 is SEHNR and CDR2 is FQNEAQ (reference sequence). V gave up 1 base and J gave up 6 bases, with 7 bases separating them. This CDR3 comprises 12 residues. Written as DNA, the CDR3 is TGTGCCAGCAGCTTAGATACGCGCGAGCAGTACTTC. This gives the protein CASSLDTREQYF.

The gene calls are TRBV4-3 and TRBJ2-7; 7 bases match TRBD2. This CDR3 has 16 amino acids. V lost 4 bases and J lost 3; bases outside the gene matches: 12. Per the germline V gene, CDR1 is LGHNA and CDR2 is YSLEER. The CDR3 nucleotides read TGCGCCAGCAGCCGAGAGAGCGGACTAGGTTACTACGAGCAGTACTTC. As protein: CASSRESGLGYYEQYF.

J is TRBJ2-7 and V is TRBV7-9; 10 bases are shared with TRBD1. Germline CDR1 and CDR2: SEHNR and FQNEAQ (reference sequence). This CDR3 is 18 amino acids long. J gave up 2 bases and V 1 base, and 11 bases lay outside the gene matches. CDR3: CASSLDPKTGQGTYEQYF. In DNA, the CDR3 is TGTGCCAGCAGCTTAGACCCCAAGACGGGACAGGGGACCTACGAGCAGTACTTC.

The chain is built from TRBV18 and TRBJ1-4; TRBD1 matches at 9 bases. CDR1 is KGHSH, CDR2 LQKENI, per germline. V was pared by 4 bases and J by 6 bases, with 12 bases of the junction left unmatched. The CDR3 consists of 17 residues. The CDR3 loop reads CASSLYAPGQGDEKLFF. CDR3 in DNA: TGTGCCAGCTCACTCTACGCTCCGGGACAGGGAGATGAAAAACTGTTTTTT. Drawing the rest from reference TRBV18 and TRBJ1-4, the complete variable domain is NAGVMQNPRHLVRRRGQEARLRCSPMKGHSHVYWYRQLPEEGLKFMVYLQKENIIDESGMPKERFSAEFPKEGPSILRIQQVVRGDSAAYFCASSLYAPGQGDEKLFFGSGTQLSVL.

The chain has TRBV18 and TRBJ2-3; 9 bases align to TRBD1. Per germline, CDR1 KGHSH and CDR2 LQKENI. The CDR3 is made up of 16 amino acids. The J segment lost 2 bases and the V segment lost 6 bases, leaving 9 bases of the junction unmatched. The CDR3 nucleotides read TGTGCCAGCTCGCGACCACGGACAGGGGTCACAGATACGCAGTATTTT. Protein sequence: CASSRPRTGVTDTQYF.

V gene TRBV19 combines with J gene TRBJ1-1; D gene uncertain. Germline loops: CDR1 LNHDA, CDR2 SQIVND (reference sequence). CDR3 length equals 14 residues. V lost 7 bases and J 2 bases, leaving 14 bases between the germline ends. The chain's CDR3 is CASILTGVNTEAFF. The CDR3, as DNA: TGTGCCAGTATCCTCACCGGGGTCAACACTGAAGCTTTCTTT.

The rearrangement uses TRBV29-1 and TRBJ1-2, with no clear D. This CDR3 comprises 14 residues. The germline CDR1 and CDR2 sequences are SQVTM and ANQGSEA. Trimming pared 1 base from V and 2 bases from J, leaving 11 bases between. Written as DNA, the CDR3 is TGCAGCGTTGAAGGAACGGCAGAGAACTATGGCTACACCTTC. The encoded protein is CSVEGTAENYGYTF.